The T cell receptor (beta chain) under discussion was sequenced for a study of cytomegalovirus exposure and HLA in healthy donors. Study-wide findings and caveats: Through in vitro validation, three CMV-associated chains were shown to be specific for CMV antigens. As a later analysis showed, a missense DCLRE1C variant was linked to trimming of TCR beta V- and J-genes.

CDR3 length equals 18 residues. With 60 Vbeta and 13 Jbeta primers, the PCR was carried out. The assay was immunoSEQ multiplex PCR, and TCRdb's table has in-frame clones only and misses some. Of some 140,000 clones in the sample, roughly 77% were seen once. Concerning this clone itself: Its target is unknown.

V and J are TRBV21-1 and TRBJ2-5; the D call of TRBD2 is as the table states it, not checked on the DNA. TRBV21-1 is termed a pseudogene. The receptor was isolated from a female donor in good health and CMV-seronegative. The specimen was PBMCs. CDR3 in DNA: TGTGCCAGCAGCAAAGGGACTAGCGGGAGTTTCCCCAGAGAGACCCAGTACTTC. This sequence encodes CASSKGTSGSFPRETQYF.